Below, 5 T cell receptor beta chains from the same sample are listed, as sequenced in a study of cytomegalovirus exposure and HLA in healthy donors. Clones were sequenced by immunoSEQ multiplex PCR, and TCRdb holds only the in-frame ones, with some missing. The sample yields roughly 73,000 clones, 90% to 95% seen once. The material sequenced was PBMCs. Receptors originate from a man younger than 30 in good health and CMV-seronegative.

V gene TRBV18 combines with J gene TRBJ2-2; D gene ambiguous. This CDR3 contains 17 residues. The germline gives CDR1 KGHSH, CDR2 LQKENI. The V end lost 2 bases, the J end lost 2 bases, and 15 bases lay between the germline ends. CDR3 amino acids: CASSPSEVRTNTGELFF. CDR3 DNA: TGTGCCAGCTCACCATCAGAGGTCAGAACAAACACCGGGGAGCTGTTTTTT.

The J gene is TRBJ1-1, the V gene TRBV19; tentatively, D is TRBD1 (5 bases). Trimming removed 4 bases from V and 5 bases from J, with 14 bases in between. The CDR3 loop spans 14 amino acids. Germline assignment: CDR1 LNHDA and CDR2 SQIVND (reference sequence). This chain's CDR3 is CASSNGAGGTEAFF. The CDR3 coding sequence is TGTGCCAGTAGTAACGGGGCCGGGGGGACTGAAGCTTTCTTT. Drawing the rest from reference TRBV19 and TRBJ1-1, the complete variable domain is DGGITQSPKYLFRKEGQNVTLSCEQNLNHDAMYWYRQDPGQGLRLIYYSQIVNDFQKGDIAEGYSVSREKKESFPLTVTSAQKNPTAFYLCASSNGAGGTEAFFGQGTRLTVV.

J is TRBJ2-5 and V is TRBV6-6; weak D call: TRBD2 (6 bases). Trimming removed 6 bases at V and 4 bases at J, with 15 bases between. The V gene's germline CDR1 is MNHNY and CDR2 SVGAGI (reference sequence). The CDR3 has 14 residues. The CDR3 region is CASSPTSIRETQYF. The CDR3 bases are TGTGCCAGCAGCCCAACTAGCATTAGAGAGACCCAGTACTTC.

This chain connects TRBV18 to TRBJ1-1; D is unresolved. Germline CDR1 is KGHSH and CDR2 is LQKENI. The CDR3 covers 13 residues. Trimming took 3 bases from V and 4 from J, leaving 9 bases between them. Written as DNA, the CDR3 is TGTGCCAGCTCACCGGGTTCTAGCACTGAAGCTTTCTTT. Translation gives CASSPGSSTEAFF.

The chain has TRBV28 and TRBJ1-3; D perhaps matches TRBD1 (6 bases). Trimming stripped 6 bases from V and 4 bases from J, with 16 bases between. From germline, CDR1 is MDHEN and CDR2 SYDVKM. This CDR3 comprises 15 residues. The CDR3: CASSPGGGQGNTIYF. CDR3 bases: TGTGCCAGCAGCCCGGGGGGTGGACAGGGAAACACCATATATTTT. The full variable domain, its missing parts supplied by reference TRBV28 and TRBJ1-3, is DVKVTQSSRYLVKRTGEKVFLECVQDMDHENMFWYRQDPGLGLRLIYFSYDVKMKEKGDIPEGYSVSREKKERFSLILESASTNQTSMYLCASSPGGGQGNTIYFGEGSWLTVV.